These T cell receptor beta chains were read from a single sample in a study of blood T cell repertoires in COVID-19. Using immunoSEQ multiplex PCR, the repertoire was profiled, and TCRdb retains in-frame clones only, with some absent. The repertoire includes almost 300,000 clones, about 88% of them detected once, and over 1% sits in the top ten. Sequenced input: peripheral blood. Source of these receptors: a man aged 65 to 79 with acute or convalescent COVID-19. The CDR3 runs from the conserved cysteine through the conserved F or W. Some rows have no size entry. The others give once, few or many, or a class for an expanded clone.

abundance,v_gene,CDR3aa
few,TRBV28,CASSKGQGGYNSPLHF
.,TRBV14,CASSSLTGGRSPLHF
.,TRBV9,CASSPPTMNTEAFF
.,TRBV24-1,CATSDPVQGADTQYF
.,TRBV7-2,CASSDTLAGGISYNEQFF
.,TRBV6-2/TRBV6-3,CASSQTSGRLGEQYF
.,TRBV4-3,CASSQDLRAGGFENEQFF
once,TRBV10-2,CASSEFPGMQHTEQYF
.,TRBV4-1,CASSQDPGQGGDNEQFF
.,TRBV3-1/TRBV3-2,CASSQVVNTEAFF
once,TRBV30,CASSGTGGYEKLFF